Below, 7 T cell receptor beta chains from the same sample are listed, as sequenced in a study of blood T cell repertoires in COVID-19. The method was immunoSEQ multiplex PCR; TCRdb's version includes in-frame clones alone and lacks a portion of them. The sample contains some 490,000 clones, roughly 85% of which appear only once. Sequenced sample: peripheral blood. All receptors come from a human donor in a cohort sampled during active COVID-19.

The gene calls are TRBV9 and TRBJ1-1; 8 bases line up with TRBD1. CDR3 size: 15 residues. V gave up 4 bases and J gave up 3 bases; unmatched junction bases: 8. Germline CDR1 is SGDLS and CDR2 is YYNGEE. The CDR3 protein is CASSTLPTGDTEAFF. The CDR3 DNA reads TGTGCCAGCAGCACCTTACCGACAGGGGACACTGAAGCTTTCTTT.

The CDR3 nucleotides are TGTGCCAGCAGTTTACCGGGAGGGCCCCACAATGAGCAGTTCTTC. Its protein is CASSLPGGPHNEQFF. The V and J genes are TRBV28 and TRBJ2-1; 8 bases line up with TRBD2. The germline gives CDR1 MDHEN, CDR2 SYDVKM. V trimming: 2 bases; J trimming: 5 bases; junction bases outside the gene matches: 5. The length of the CDR3 is 15 residues.

The V gene is TRBV29-1, the J gene TRBJ2-3; 8 bases line up with TRBD2. This CDR3 spans 15 amino acids. Germline CDR1 and CDR2: SQVTM and ANQGSEA. With V trimmed by 6 bases and J by 0 bases, 8 bases remained unmatched. The CDR3 loop reads CSVIGASGSTDTQYF. CDR3 bases: TGCAGCGTCATAGGGGCTAGCGGGAGCACAGATACGCAGTATTTT.

The rearrangement joins TRBV3-1 (or the pseudogene TRBV3-2) to TRBJ2-5, with 10 bases lining up with TRBD1. CDR1 is LGHDT, CDR2 YNNKEL, per germline (reference sequence). V lost 0 bases and J lost 5; bases outside the gene matches: 6. The CDR3 covers 16 residues. The CDR3 DNA reads as TGTGCCAGCAGCCAAGATGTGGACAGGGGGAGGGAGACCCAGTACTTC. Its protein is CASSQDVDRGRETQYF.

This clone was counted a single time. The chain links TRBV7-2 to TRBJ1-1; 8 nucleotides line up with TRBD1. The CDR3 is 13 residues long. Per germline, CDR1 SGHTA and CDR2 FQGNSA. The V segment lost 5 bases and the J segment 7 bases; nucleotides outside the gene matches: 6. Here the CDR3 reads CASSTRQGREAFF. The CDR3 DNA reads as TGTGCCAGCAGCACAAGACAGGGGCGTGAAGCTTTCTTT.

This clone has a single count. The chain employs TRBV24-1 and TRBJ2-3; TRBD2 aligns across 7 bases. The CDR3 length is 16 residues. V was clipped by 4 bases and J by 1 base; unmatched bases: 7. Germline values: CDR1 KGHDR, CDR2 SFDVKD. The CDR3 nucleotides read TGTGCCACCAGTGAAAGCGGGGATTTACGCACAGATACGCAGTATTTT. This gives the protein CATSESGDLRTDTQYF.

This clone was recorded a few times. This chain joins TRBV7-9 and TRBJ1-2; D gene ambiguous. Trimming pared 2 bases from V and 4 bases from J, leaving 8 bases between. CDR3 length: 13 amino acids. Per germline, CDR1 SEHNR and CDR2 FQNEAQ (reference sequence). The CDR3 spells CASSLLTGYGYTF. The DNA for the CDR3 is TGTGCCAGCAGCTTATTAACGGGCTATGGCTACACCTTC.